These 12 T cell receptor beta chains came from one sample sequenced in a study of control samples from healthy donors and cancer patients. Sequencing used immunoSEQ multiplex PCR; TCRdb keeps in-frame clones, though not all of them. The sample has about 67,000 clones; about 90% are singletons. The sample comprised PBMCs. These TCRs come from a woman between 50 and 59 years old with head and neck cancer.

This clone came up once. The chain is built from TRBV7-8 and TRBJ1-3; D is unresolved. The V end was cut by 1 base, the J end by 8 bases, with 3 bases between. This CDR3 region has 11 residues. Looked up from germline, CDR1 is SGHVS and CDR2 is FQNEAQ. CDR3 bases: TGTGCCAGCAGCTTAGGGGACACCATATATTTT. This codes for CASSLGDTIYF.

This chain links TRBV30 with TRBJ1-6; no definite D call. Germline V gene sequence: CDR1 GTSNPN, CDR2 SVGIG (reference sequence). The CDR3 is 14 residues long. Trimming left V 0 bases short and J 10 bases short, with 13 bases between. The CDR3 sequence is CAWSVQGFRSPLHF. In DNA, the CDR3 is TGTGCCTGGAGTGTGCAAGGGTTTAGGTCACCCCTCCACTTT.

The CDR3 sequence: CASSIARGGTGAYTF. The DNA for the CDR3 is TGTGCCAGTAGTATAGCCAGAGGAGGGACAGGTGCCTACACCTTC. The chain is built from TRBV19 and TRBJ1-2, with 8 bases identical to TRBD1. Germline V gene sequence: CDR1 LNHDA, CDR2 SQIVND (reference sequence). CDR3 length: 15 residues. Trimming removed 1 base from V and 10 bases from J; junction bases left unmatched: 11.

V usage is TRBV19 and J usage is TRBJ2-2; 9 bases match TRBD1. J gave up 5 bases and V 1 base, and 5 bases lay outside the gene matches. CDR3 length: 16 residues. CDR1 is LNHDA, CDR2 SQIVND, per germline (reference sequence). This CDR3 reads CASSIAGQGFTGELFF. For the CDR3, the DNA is TGTGCCAGTAGTATAGCGGGACAGGGTTTTACCGGGGAGCTGTTTTTT. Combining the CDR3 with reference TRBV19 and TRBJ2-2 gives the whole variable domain DGGITQSPKYLFRKEGQNVTLSCEQNLNHDAMYWYRQDPGQGLRLIYYSQIVNDFQKGDIAEGYSVSREKKESFPLTVTSAQKNPTAFYLCASSIAGQGFTGELFFGEGSRLTVL.

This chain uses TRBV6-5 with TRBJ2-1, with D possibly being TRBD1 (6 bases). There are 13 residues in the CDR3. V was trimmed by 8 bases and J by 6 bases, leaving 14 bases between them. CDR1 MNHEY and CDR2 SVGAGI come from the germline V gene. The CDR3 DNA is TGTGCCAGCGTTATAACAGGGTCCAATGAGCAGTTCTTC. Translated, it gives CASVITGSNEQFF.

CDR3 residues: CASSLGPVGQPQHF. Written as DNA, the CDR3 is TGTGCCAGCAGCCTGGGACCTGTTGGTCAGCCCCAGCATTTT. The chain links TRBV28 to TRBJ1-5, with TRBD1 as a possible D gene (5 bases). Trimming shortened V by 6 bases and J by 6 bases, and 15 bases separated the two germline ends. CDR1 is MDHEN and CDR2 is SYDVKM in the germline V gene. This CDR3 is built from 14 residues.

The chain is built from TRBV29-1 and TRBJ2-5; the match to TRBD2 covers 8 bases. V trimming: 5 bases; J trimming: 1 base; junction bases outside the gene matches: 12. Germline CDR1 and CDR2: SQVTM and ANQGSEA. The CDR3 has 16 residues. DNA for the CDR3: TGCAGCGTTTCTATGGCAGCCGGGGGGGTCCAAGAGACCCAGTACTTC. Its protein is CSVSMAAGGVQETQYF.

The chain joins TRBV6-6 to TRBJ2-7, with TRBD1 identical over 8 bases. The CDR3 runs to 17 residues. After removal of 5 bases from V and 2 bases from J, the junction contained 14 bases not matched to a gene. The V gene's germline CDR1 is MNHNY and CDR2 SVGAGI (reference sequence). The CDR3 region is CASSPTRRDRTTYEQYF. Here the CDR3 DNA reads TGTGCCAGCAGTCCCACCCGCCGGGACAGGACCACCTACGAGCAGTACTTC.

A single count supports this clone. The DNA for the CDR3 is TGTGCCAGCAGTTACCAAGGCCGGGCCCTTGAAGCTTTCTTT. The encoded protein is CASSYQGRALEAFF. The rearrangement uses TRBV6-2 or TRBV6-3 and TRBJ1-1; D unresolved. From germline, CDR1 is MNHEY and CDR2 SVGEGT. Trimming left V 2 bases short and J 7 bases short, with 14 bases between. The CDR3 covers 14 residues.

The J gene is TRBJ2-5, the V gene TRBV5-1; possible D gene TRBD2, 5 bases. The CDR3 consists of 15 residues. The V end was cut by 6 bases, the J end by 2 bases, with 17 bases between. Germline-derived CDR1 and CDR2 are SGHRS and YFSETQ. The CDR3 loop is CASTESVGRQETQYF. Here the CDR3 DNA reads TGCGCCAGCACGGAGTCAGTGGGGAGACAAGAGACCCAGTACTTC.

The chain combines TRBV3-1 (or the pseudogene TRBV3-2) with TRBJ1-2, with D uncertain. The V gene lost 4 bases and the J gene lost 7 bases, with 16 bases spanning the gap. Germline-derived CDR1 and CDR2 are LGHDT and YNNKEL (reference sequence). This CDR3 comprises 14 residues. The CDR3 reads CASSLQFPRAGYTF. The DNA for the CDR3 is TGTGCCAGCAGCCTACAATTCCCCCGGGCTGGCTACACCTTC.

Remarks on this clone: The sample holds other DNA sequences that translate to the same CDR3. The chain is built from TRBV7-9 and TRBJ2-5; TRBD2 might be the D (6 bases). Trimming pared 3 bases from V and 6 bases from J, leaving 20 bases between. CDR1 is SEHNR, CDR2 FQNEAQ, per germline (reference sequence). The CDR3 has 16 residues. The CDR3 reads CASSFSTSGGSKTQYF. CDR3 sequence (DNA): TGTGCCAGCAGCTTTTCGACTAGTGGGGGATCAAAGACCCAGTACTTC.